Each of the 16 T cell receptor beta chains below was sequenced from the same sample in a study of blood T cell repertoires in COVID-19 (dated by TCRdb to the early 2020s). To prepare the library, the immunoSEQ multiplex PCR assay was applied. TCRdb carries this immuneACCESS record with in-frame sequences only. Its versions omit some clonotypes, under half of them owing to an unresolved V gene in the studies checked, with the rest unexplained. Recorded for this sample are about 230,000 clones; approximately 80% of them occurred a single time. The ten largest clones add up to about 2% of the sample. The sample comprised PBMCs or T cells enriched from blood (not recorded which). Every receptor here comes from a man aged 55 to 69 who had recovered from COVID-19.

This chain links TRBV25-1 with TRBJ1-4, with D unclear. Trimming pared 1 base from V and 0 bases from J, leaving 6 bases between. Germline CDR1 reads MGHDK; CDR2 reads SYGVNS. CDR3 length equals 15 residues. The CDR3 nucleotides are TGTGCCAGCAGTGAATCCGGTGCAACTAATGAAAAACTGTTTTTT. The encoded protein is CASSESGATNEKLFF.

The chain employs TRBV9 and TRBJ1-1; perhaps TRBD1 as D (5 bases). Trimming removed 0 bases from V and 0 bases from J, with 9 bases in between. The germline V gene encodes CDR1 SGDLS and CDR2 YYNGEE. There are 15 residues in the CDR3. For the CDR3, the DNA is TGTGCCAGCAGCGTAGGGGGCAGGCTGAACACTGAAGCTTTCTTT. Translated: CASSVGGRLNTEAFF.

The DNA for the CDR3 is TGCAGCGCAGGGGTTGGAGGCTACACCTTC. Translating it yields CSAGVGGYTF. V gene TRBV29-1 combines with J gene TRBJ1-2, with D possibly matching TRBD1 (6 bases). CDR1 is SQVTM, CDR2 ANQGSEA, per germline. The CDR3 consists of 10 residues. V lost 7 bases and J lost 8, with 11 bases in between.

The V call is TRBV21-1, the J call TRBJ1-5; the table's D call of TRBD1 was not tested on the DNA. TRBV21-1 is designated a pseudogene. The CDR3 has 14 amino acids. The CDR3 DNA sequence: TGTGCCTTATGGTGGGGCTATAGCAATCAGCCCCAGCATTTT. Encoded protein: CALWWGYSNQPQHF.

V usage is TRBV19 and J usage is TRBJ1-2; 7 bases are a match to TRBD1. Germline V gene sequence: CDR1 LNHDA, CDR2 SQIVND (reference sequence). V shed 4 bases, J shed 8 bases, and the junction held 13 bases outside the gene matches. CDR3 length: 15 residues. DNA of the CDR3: TGTGCCAGTAGTAACCGGGACAGAGGCTCCCAGGGCTACACCTTC. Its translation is CASSNRDRGSQGYTF.

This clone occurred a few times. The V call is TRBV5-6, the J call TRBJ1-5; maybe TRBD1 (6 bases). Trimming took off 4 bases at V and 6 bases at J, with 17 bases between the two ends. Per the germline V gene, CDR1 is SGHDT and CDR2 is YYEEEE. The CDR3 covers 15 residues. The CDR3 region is CASSVRQARGQPQHF. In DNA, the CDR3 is TGTGCCAGCAGCGTCCGACAGGCTAGGGGTCAGCCCCAGCATTTT.

In DNA form, the CDR3 reads TGTGCCAGCAGCCGGCGGGACAGGGGGAAGTACGAGCAGTACTTC. Translation gives CASSRRDRGKYEQYF. This chain links TRBV3-1 (or the pseudogene TRBV3-2) with TRBJ2-7; 11 positions match TRBD1. V dropped 4 bases and J dropped 4; count of bases not matched to a gene: 6. The CDR3 length is 15 residues. Per the germline V gene, CDR1 is LGHDT and CDR2 is YNNKEL (reference sequence).

For the CDR3, the DNA is TGCAGCGTTGAATTGCCTGAGACAGAGGAATACGAGCAGTACTTC. Encoded protein: CSVELPETEEYEQYF. The chain recombines TRBV29-1 with TRBJ2-7, with D perhaps TRBD1 (5 bases). V was trimmed by 2 bases and J by 4 bases, leaving 18 bases between them. The CDR3 covers 15 residues. Germline CDR1 reads SQVTM; CDR2 reads ANQGSEA.

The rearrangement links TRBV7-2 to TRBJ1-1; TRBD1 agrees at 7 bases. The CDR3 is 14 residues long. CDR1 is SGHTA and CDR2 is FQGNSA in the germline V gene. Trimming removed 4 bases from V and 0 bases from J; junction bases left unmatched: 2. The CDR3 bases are TGTGCCAGCAGCTGGACAGGAATGAACACTGAAGCTTTCTTT. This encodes CASSWTGMNTEAFF.

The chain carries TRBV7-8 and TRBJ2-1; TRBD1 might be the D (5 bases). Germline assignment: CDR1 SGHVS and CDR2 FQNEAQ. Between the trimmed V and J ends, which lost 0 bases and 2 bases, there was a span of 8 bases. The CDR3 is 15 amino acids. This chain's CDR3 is CASSLAGVTYNEQFF. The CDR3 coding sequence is TGTGCCAGCAGCTTAGCAGGGGTTACCTACAATGAGCAGTTCTTC.

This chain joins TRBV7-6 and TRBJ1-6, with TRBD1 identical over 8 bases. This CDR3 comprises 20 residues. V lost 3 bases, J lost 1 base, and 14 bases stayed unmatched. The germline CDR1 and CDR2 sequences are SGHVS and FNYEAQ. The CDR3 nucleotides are TGTGCCAGCAGCTTCGGACAGGGAATTTTCGGGAGTTCCTATAATTCACCCCTCCACTTT. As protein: CASSFGQGIFGSSYNSPLHF.

CDR3 sequence: CASSVTGQGAYEQYF. CDR3 nucleotides: TGTGCCAGCAGTGTGACGGGACAGGGGGCCTACGAGCAGTACTTC. The chain combines TRBV2 with TRBJ2-7; 11 positions agree with TRBD1. Germline values: CDR1 SNHLY, CDR2 FYNNEI. Unmatched junction bases numbered 4, after V lost 4 bases and J lost 2 bases. The length of the CDR3 is 15 residues.

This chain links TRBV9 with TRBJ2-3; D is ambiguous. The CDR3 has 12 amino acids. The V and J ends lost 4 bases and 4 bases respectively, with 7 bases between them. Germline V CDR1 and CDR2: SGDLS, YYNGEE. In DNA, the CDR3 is TGTGCCAGCAGCCCCCTTGCAGATACGCAGTATTTT. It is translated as CASSPLADTQYF.

The CDR3 region is CASSRQGAYEQYF. The CDR3 DNA reads as TGTGCCAGCTCTAGACAGGGAGCCTACGAGCAGTACTTC. The chain uses TRBV18 and TRBJ2-7; 7 nucleotides match TRBD1. V was pared by 6 bases and J by 2 bases, with 4 bases of the junction left unmatched. Germline loops: CDR1 KGHSH, CDR2 LQKENI. This CDR3 is built from 13 residues.

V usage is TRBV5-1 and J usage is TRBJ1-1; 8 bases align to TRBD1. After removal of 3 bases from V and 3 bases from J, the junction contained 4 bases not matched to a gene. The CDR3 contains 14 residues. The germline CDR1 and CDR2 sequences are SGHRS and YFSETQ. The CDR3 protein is CASSSTGGDTEAFF. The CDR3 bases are TGCGCCAGCAGCTCCACAGGGGGGGACACTGAAGCTTTCTTT. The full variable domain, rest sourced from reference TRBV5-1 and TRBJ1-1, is KAGVTQTPRYLIKTRGQQVTLSCSPISGHRSVSWYQQTPGQGLQFLFEYFSETQRNKGNFPGRFSGRQFSNSRSEMNVSTLELGDSALYLCASSSTGGDTEAFFGQGTRLTVV.

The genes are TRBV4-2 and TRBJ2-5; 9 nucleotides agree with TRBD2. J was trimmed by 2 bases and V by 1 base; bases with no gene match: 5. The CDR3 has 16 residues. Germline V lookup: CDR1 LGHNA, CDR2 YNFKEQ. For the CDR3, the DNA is TGTGCCAGCAGCCAAGTCAGCGGGGGGCTTCAAGAGACCCAGTACTTC. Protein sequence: CASSQVSGGLQETQYF.